This TCR beta chain was observed in a study of PD-1 blockade in classical Hodgkin lymphoma. Study-wide context: Each patient was given nivolumab 3 mg/kg through a vein every 2 weeks. Study-wide results and caveats: Patients were excluded if nivolumab began under 1 year after ASCT (the autologous transplant).

A note on this clone: The antigen is undetermined.

Assay: immunoSEQ multiplex PCR; the TCRdb copy retains only in-frame clones and omits some. The sample contains under 30,000 clones, about two thirds of which appear only once. Every single patient, without exception, relapsed after autologous stem cell transplantation, and brentuximab vedotin exposure varied. Complete response, partial response or progressive disease was each patient's best response. The receptor was isolated from a human donor with classical Hodgkin lymphoma. The sample consisted of peripheral blood mononuclear cells (PBMCs), taken before the second cycle of nivolumab.

In DNA form, the CDR3 reads TGCGCCAGCAGCTTGACTAGCGGCACAGATACGCAGTATTTT. Translating it yields CASSLTSGTDTQYF. The V gene is TRBV5-1, the J gene TRBJ2-3; TRBD2 matches 7 bases. The CDR3 contains 14 residues. Trimming cost V 1 base and J 1 base; bases outside gene matches: 0. Germline CDR1 is SGHRS and CDR2 is YFSETQ. Variable domain in full (rest from reference TRBV5-1 and TRBJ2-3): KAGVTQTPRYLIKTRGQQVTLSCSPISGHRSVSWYQQTPGQGLQFLFEYFSETQRNKGNFPGRFSGRQFSNSRSEMNVSTLELGDSALYLCASSLTSGTDTQYFGPGTRLTVL.